This TCR beta chain was sequenced in a study of T cells in Graves' hyperthyroidism and ophthalmopathy (dated by TCRdb to the late 2010s). Background on the whole study: Peripheral blood samples were taken at the time of initial diagnosis, prior to any treatment. To identify distinguishing TCR V-J signatures, a discovery cohort of about a hundred patients was used, comprising 43 with Graves' ophthalmopathy and around 60 with stable Graves' hyperthyroidism. Prospective prediction of ophthalmopathy was tested in an independent validation cohort consisting of about 19 hyperthyroidism patients and around 16 patients who later progressed to ophthalmopathy. For training and testing, the 95 to 100 patients in the discovery cohort were randomly divided in a 7:3 ratio. Thyroid tissue and blood T-cell repertoires from six or seven Graves' hyperthyroidism patients were also compared in the study. Once sampling was done, hyperthyroidism patients were given methimazole at a starting dose of 30 mg daily, whereas ophthalmopathy patients were given high-dose intravenous methylprednisolone. TCR Vbeta CDR3 sequencing of 120 to 150 peripheral blood samples (under 45 ophthalmopathy, 75 or so hyperthyroidism and around 17 progressor patients) is reported in the paper. Broader findings and caveats from the paper: Most expanded thyroid clonotypes (frequency above 0.001) were also detected in blood, suggesting blood repertoires may reflect thyroid immune responses. No statistical method was used to fix the sample size in advance, and group allocation was not hidden from the investigators. In validation, the model predicted progression to ophthalmopathy with approximately 71% sensitivity and less than 75% specificity, a median of 6.5 months before onset. A model built on a 13 V-J signature distinguished ophthalmopathy from stable hyperthyroidism, reaching about 89% sensitivity and 81.08% specificity in cross-validation and 80%/75% in testing.

This clonotype was found many times. Its antigen has not been determined. Per-base qualities were not stored, and no clone one base away is much larger. The germline V end is reduced by 1 base and the J end by 5 bases; junction bases left unmatched: 14. From the cysteine up to the phenylalanine, the CDR3 has a length of 19 residues. The DNA shown is the 57-base CDR3, in frame from base 1. Via the germline V gene (reference sequence), CDR1 is LGHDT and CDR2 YNNKEL. The TCR beta CDR3 regions were amplified from RNA transcripts. A first-round RT-PCR of the TCR CDR3 used the HTBI primer set with the Qiagen OneStep RT-PCR kit. A second multiplex PCR round built the libraries, followed by size selection and purification. Paired-end sequencing of the libraries was performed with 100 bp reads on an Illumina HiSeq2000. The paper's processing steps were these. SOAPnuke was used to process the raw data, removing reads that contained adapters or uncalled bases, had a mean Phred below 15, or lacked an exact match to the constant primer or identifier. COPE v1.2.5 was used to merge the high-quality paired reads, and each unique nucleotide sequence was defined as a clonotype. MiTCR v1.1 was used to align clonotypes to the IMGT TRBV, TRBD and TRBJ reference segments. Analysis was restricted to V-J combinations with a frequency above 0.0001, which covered just over 98% of repertoires. The TCS score was defined as the ratio of F50 (clonal expansion) to E x V (chaos), calculated using BLOSUM62-based TCRdist between CDR3 peptides within each V-J. Welch's t-statistics and random forest reduced some 510 V-J features to roughly 13, which were used in a naive Bayes classifier (R e1071). TCRdb ran its own pipeline on the public reads, namely fastp trimming at Q25 and MiXCR clone calling, and kept in-frame beta chains. Rows are combined by CDR3 protein, so each entry shows the most common genes and DNA. For this entry, the V and J calls and clone size follow TCRdb and not the study's own pipeline. The sample records about 480,000 distinct CDR3 sequences, over 13% of which are singletons. 15% to 20% of the sample rests with the top ten.

Graves' hyperthyroidism was defined as stable when no progression to ophthalmopathy occurred over 18 months of follow-up. Hyperthyroidism patients were aged 18 to 65 years and newly diagnosed, with disease duration of less than 2 months. Patients with uncontrolled infections, other autoimmune diseases, pregnancy or lactation were excluded. Diagnoses were established on the basis of clinical symptoms, serum thyroxine and TRAb, thyroid ultrasound, and orbital computed tomography. PBMCs were separated from 7.5 to 10 ml of fresh peripheral blood using Ficoll-Paque density gradient centrifugation. Total RNA was extracted using Trizol reagent, and RNA quality was assessed on an Agilent 2100 Bioanalyzer.

Sequenced input: blood. The source is a woman aged 18 to 35 with Graves' hyperthyroidism. The V gene is TRBV3-1 and the J gene is TRBJ2-1, and 10 junction bases match TRBD2. The CDR3 protein: CASSQGPAYLAGVHNEQFF. The base sequence is TGTGCCAGCAGCCAAGGTCCCGCGTACCTAGCGGGAGTTCACAATGAGCAGTTCTTC.